Listed below are T cell receptor beta chains from one sample, sequenced in a study of T cells in Graves' hyperthyroidism and ophthalmopathy. TCRdb redid the calling of the multiplex PCR reads with MiXCR, one entry per CDR3 protein. The table records 600,000 or so distinct CDR3 sequences, about 45% of them present only once. The sequenced material came from peripheral blood or thyroid tissue (not recorded which). All receptors derive from a woman aged 18-29 years with Graves' hyperthyroidism. Both conserved end residues are part of each CDR3. A D gene is named only where the DNA matches it firmly. Clone size is stated in some rows and not others, as once, few, many or a class when expanded.

TRBV24-1	NA	NA	TRBJ1-2	TGTGCCACCAGTGATACCAGGGATTCCTATGGCTACACCTTC	CATSDTRDSYGYTF
TRBV2	NA	NA	TRBJ2-5	TGTGCCAGCAGTTTGGATGGGGGGATCATGGAGACCCAGTACTTC	CASSLDGGIMETQYF
TRBV29-1	NA	NA	TRBJ2-7	TGCAGCGTTGAGGTTGGGGCCTCCTACGAGCAGTACTTC	CSVEVGASYEQYF
TRBV7-2	NA	NA	TRBJ2-7	TGTGCCAGCACCTACTTTGGGTTGGGCTACGAGCAGTACTTC	CASTYFGLGYEQYF
TRBV2	NA	few	TRBJ2-2	TGTGCCAGCAGTGAATCCAGGATTACCGGGGAGCTGTTTTTT	CASSESRITGELFF
TRBV7-3	TRBD2	few	TRBJ2-7	TGTGCCAGCAGCTTAATTGCGGGAGGGCCTGTCGAGCAGTACTTC	CASSLIAGGPVEQYF
TRBV24-1	NA	NA	TRBJ2-7	TGTGCCACCAGTTCTGCCCTGAGCTCCTACGAGCAGTACTTC	CATSSALSSYEQYF
TRBV7-9	NA	NA	TRBJ1-2	TGTGCCAGCAGCTTGGCCGCCTCAGGGGATGGCTACACCTTC	CASSLAASGDGYTF
TRBV7-9	NA	NA	TRBJ1-5	TGTGCCAGCAGCTTAGATACTGGGGATCAGCCCCAGCATTTT	CASSLDTGDQPQHF
TRBV7-8	TRBD2	NA	TRBJ2-7	TGTGCCAGCAGCTTAGCGAGTAGCGGGAGGGAGCAGTACTTC	CASSLASSGREQYF
TRBV13	NA	few	TRBJ1-1	TGTGCCAGCAGCTTACTCGGTACGAACACTGAAGCTTTCTTT	CASSLLGTNTEAFF
TRBV20-1	NA	few	TRBJ2-7	TGCAGTGCTAGTTCTCAGCTCTCCTACGAGCAGTACTTC	CSASSQLSYEQYF
TRBV2	NA	once	TRBJ1-1	TGTGCCAGCAGTGAAGGATCGGGTGAAGCTTTCTTT	CASSEGSGEAFF
TRBV20-1	TRBD2	few	TRBJ2-7	TGCAGTGCGGTACGGGAGGCCTACGAGCAGTACTTC	CSAVREAYEQYF
TRBV12-3/TRBV12-4	NA	NA	TRBJ1-2	TGTGCCAGCATCGCAGGGTATAATAATGGCTACACCTTC	CASIAGYNNGYTF